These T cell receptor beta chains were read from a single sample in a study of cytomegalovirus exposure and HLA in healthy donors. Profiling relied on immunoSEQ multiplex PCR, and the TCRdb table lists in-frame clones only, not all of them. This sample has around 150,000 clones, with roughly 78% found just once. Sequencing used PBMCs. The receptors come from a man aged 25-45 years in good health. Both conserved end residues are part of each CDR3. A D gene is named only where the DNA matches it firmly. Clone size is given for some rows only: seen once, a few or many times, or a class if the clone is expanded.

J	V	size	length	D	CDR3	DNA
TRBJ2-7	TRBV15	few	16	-	CATSRDGEASSYEQYF	TGTGCCACCAGCAGAGATGGAGAGGCGAGCTCCTACGAGCAGTACTTC
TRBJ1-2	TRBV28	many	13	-	CASIPGANYGYTF	TGTGCCAGTATACCCGGAGCTAACTATGGCTACACCTTC
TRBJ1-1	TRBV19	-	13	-	CASSMGRNTEAFF	TGTGCCAGTAGTATGGGCAGGAACACTGAAGCTTTCTTT
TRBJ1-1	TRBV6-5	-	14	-	CASSSRRLYTEAFF	TGTGCCAGCAGTAGTAGACGACTCTACACTGAAGCTTTCTTT
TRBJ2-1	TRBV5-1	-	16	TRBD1	CASSLGERTGYNEQFF	TGCGCCAGCAGCTTGGGCGAGAGGACAGGATACAATGAGCAGTTCTTC
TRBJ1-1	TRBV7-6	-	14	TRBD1	CASSLGTGITEAFF	TGTGCCAGCAGCTTAGGGACAGGGATCACTGAAGCTTTCTTT
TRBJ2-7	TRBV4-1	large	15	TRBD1	CASSQSGTERYEQYF	TGCGCCAGCAGCCAATCCGGGACAGAACGCTACGAGCAGTACTTC
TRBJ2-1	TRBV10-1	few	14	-	CASSDWSGGFGQFF	TGCGCCAGCAGTGATTGGAGTGGTGGTTTCGGGCAGTTCTTC
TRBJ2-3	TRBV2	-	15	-	CASSIGGVAPDTQYF	TGTGCCAGCAGCATAGGAGGGGTAGCACCAGATACGCAGTATTTT
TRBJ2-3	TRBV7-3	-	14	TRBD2	CASSSSSGTDTQYF	TGTGCCAGCAGCTCTAGTAGCGGGACAGATACGCAGTATTTT
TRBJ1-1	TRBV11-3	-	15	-	CASSLASNPNTEAFF	TGTGCCAGCAGCTTAGCTTCTAACCCAAACACTGAAGCTTTCTTT
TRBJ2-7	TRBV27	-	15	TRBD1	CASRLLDRAEYEQYF	TGTGCCAGCAGACTCCTCGACAGGGCGGAATACGAGCAGTACTTC
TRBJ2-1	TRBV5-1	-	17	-	CASRRWTAKLGYNEQFF	TGCGCCAGCAGGCGGTGGACAGCCAAGTTGGGGTACAATGAGCAGTTCTTC
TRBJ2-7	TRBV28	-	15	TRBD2	CASSLELAGTNEQYF	TGTGCCAGCAGTTTAGAGCTAGCGGGAACCAACGAGCAGTACTTC
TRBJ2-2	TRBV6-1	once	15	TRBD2	CASSESGGITGELFF	TGTGCCAGCAGTGAATCGGGAGGGATCACCGGGGAGCTGTTTTTT
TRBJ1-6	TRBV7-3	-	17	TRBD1	CASSLIATGTGGSPLHF	TGTGCCAGCAGCTTAATAGCCACCGGGACAGGGGGCTCACCCCTCCACTTT
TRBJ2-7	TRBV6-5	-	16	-	CASSYASRGSAYEQYF	TGTGCCAGCAGTTACGCCTCTAGGGGGAGTGCCTACGAGCAGTACTTC
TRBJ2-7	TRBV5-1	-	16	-	CASSLALARDSYEQYF	TGCGCCAGCAGCTTGGCGCTCGCACGGGACTCCTACGAGCAGTACTTC
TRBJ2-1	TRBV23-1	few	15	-	CASSQSQGIRNEQFF	TGCGCCAGCAGTCAATCCCAGGGGATCAGGAATGAGCAGTTCTTC
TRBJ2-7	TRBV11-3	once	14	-	CASRPYMSQGEQYF	TGTGCCAGCAGGCCCTACATGAGCCAGGGGGAGCAGTACTTC
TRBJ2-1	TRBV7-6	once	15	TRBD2	CASSLFSGSQDEQFF	TGTGCCAGCAGCTTATTTAGCGGGAGTCAGGATGAGCAGTTCTTC
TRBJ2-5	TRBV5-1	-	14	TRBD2	CASSLNSGKETQYF	TGCGCCAGCAGCTTGAATAGCGGGAAAGAGACCCAGTACTTC
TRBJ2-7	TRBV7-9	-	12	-	CASSLAGDEQYF	TGTGCCAGCAGCTTAGCGGGAGACGAGCAGTACTTC
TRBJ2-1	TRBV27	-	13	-	CASSSTGYNEQFF	TGTGCCAGCAGTTCGACAGGATACAATGAGCAGTTCTTC
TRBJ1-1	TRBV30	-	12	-	CAWTGVGTEAFF	TGTGCCTGGACGGGGGTAGGGACTGAAGCTTTCTTT
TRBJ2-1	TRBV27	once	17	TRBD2	CASSWGLGLAGSREQFF	TGTGCCAGCAGTTGGGGACTAGGACTAGCGGGGTCCAGGGAGCAGTTCTTC
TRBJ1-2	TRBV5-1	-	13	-	CASTPAGTGGYTF	TGCGCCAGCACCCCTGCAGGGACTGGGGGCTACACCTTC